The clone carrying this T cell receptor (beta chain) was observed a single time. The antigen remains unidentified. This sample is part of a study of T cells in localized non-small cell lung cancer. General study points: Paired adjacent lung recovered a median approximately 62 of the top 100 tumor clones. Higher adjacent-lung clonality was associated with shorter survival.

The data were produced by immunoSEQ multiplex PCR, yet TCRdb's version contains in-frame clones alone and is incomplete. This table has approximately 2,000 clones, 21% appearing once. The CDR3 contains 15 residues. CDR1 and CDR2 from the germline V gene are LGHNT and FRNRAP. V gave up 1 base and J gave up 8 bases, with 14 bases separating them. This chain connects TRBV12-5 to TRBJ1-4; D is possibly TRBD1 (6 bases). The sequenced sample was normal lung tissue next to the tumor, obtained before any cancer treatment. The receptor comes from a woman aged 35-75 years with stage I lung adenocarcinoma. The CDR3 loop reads CASGLGATQGEKLFF. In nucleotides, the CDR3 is TGTGCTAGTGGTTTGGGGGCTACACAGGGCGAAAAACTGTTTTTT.